Each of the 23 T cell receptor beta chains below was sequenced from the same sample in a study of blood T cell repertoires in COVID-19. Method: immunoSEQ multiplex PCR; TCRdb's copy keeps in-frame clones and lacks some. Found here are some 50,000 clones, roughly 88% of them singletons; the top ten hold 2.1%. Sequenced input: peripheral blood. The receptors shown here come from a woman aged 60-70 years with acute or convalescent COVID-19.

This clone has a handful of counts. V usage is TRBV4-1 and J usage is TRBJ1-2; D ambiguous. Germline CDR1 is MGHRA and CDR2 is YSYEKL. V shed 4 bases and J shed 2 bases, with 11 bases lying between them. CDR3 length equals 14 residues. The chain's CDR3 is CASSPTGSNYGYTF. CDR3 in DNA: TGCGCCAGCAGCCCTACCGGGTCGAACTATGGCTACACCTTC.

This clone has more than one count but fewer than ten. This rearrangement joins TRBV6-6 to TRBJ2-1; 10 bases line up with TRBD2. J lost 8 bases, V lost 4 bases, and 11 bases had no gene match. Germline V gene data show CDR1 as MNHNY and CDR2 as SVGAGI (reference sequence). This CDR3 has 16 residues. CDR3 nucleotide sequence: TGTGCCAGCAGTTTCGAGCGGGAGGGCCGAGATGATGAGCAGTTCTTC. Translating gives CASSFEREGRDDEQFF.

V and J are TRBV27 and TRBJ1-1; weak D call: TRBD1 (5 bases). This CDR3 spans 16 amino acids. Germline values: CDR1 MNHEY, CDR2 SMNVEV (reference sequence). V shed 10 bases and J shed 2 bases, with 23 bases lying between them. Here the CDR3 reads CATKSRQLSLNTEAFF. Here the CDR3 DNA reads TGTGCCACAAAGTCTCGACAGCTATCCCTCAACACTGAAGCTTTCTTT.

This chain joins TRBV5-5 and TRBJ1-2; unclear D gene. This CDR3 is 16 amino acids long. The V end lost 4 bases, the J end lost 8 bases, and 24 bases lay between the germline ends. The germline gives CDR1 SGHKS, CDR2 YYEKEE (reference sequence). The CDR3 sequence: CASSPGIGEVVRGYTF. In DNA form, the CDR3 reads TGTGCCAGCAGCCCTGGAATCGGGGAGGTCGTGCGAGGCTACACCTTC. Variable domain in full (rest from reference TRBV5-5 and TRBJ1-2): DAGVTQSPTHLIKTRGQQVTLRCSPISGHKSVSWYQQVLGQGPQFIFQYYEKEERGRGNFPDRFSARQFPNYSSELNVNALLLGDSALYLCASSPGIGEVVRGYTFGSGTRLTVV.

The V gene is TRBV5-6, the J gene TRBJ2-7; 9 nucleotides match TRBD1. V shed 5 bases and J 5 bases; nucleotides not matched to a gene: 5. This CDR3 has 13 residues. In germline, CDR1 is SGHDT, CDR2 YYEEEE. DNA of the CDR3: TGTGCCAGCAGTTGGGACAGGGTCGACGAGCAGTACTTC. Translation gives CASSWDRVDEQYF.

The rearrangement joins TRBV7-9 to TRBJ2-3; no clear D gene. The CDR3 has 14 residues. Trimming pared 5 bases from V and 2 bases from J, leaving 11 bases between. Looked up from germline, CDR1 is SEHNR and CDR2 is FQNEAQ (reference sequence). The CDR3 sequence is CASSHSGSTDTQYF. In DNA, the CDR3 is TGTGCCAGCAGCCATTCCGGGTCCACAGATACGCAGTATTTT.

About this clone: One end of the junction fails to match germline, which may point to a read error. The chain has TRBV27 and TRBJ1-1; TRBD1 agrees at 11 bases. The CDR3 runs to 16 residues. Germline CDR1 MNHEY, CDR2 SMNVEV (reference sequence). CDR3 in amino acids: CASSSGQGAFFRPSLF. CDR3 sequence (DNA): TGTGCCAGCAGTTCCGGACAGGGGGCTTTTTTTCGTCCGTCTCTCTTT.

This sequence joins TRBV6-5 and TRBJ2-6; D is uncertain. The CDR3 is 15 amino acids. Germline CDR1 reads MNHEY; CDR2 reads SVGAGI. The ends were cut back, 0 bases at V and 0 bases at J, with 3 bases in the middle. CDR3 protein: CASSYSSSGANVLTF. CDR3 in DNA: TGTGCCAGCAGTTACTCTAGCTCTGGGGCCAACGTCCTGACTTTC.

The rearrangement links TRBV18 to TRBJ2-1, with 10 positions matching TRBD2. V lost 0 bases to trimming and J lost 8 bases; unmatched junction nucleotides: 13. The CDR3 is 18 amino acids. Germline V CDR1 and CDR2: KGHSH, LQKENI. CDR3 DNA sequence: TGTGCCAGCTCACCACCGGTAAGAAGGGCTAGCGGGAGTGATGAGCAGTTCTTC. Translating it yields CASSPPVRRASGSDEQFF.

This clone occurred a few times. This sequence joins TRBV5-1 and TRBJ1-6; D gene uncertain. V lost 0 bases, J lost 7 bases, and 8 bases lay in between. The CDR3 is 14 amino acids. Looked up from germline, CDR1 is SGHRS and CDR2 is YFSETQ. The CDR3 nucleotides read TGCGCCAGCAGCTTGGACGCGGTAAATTCACCCCTCCACTTT. Its translation is CASSLDAVNSPLHF.

This chain links TRBV28 with TRBJ1-2, with 8 bases matching TRBD1. The J segment lost 5 bases and the V segment lost 3 bases, leaving 5 bases of the junction unmatched. The CDR3 length is 14 residues. Germline V gene data show CDR1 as MDHEN and CDR2 as SYDVKM. CDR3 protein: CASSFVQGAYGYTF. The CDR3 coding sequence is TGTGCCAGCAGTTTCGTCCAGGGGGCATATGGCTACACCTTC.

The rearrangement links TRBV7-9 to TRBJ1-3; TRBD1 matches 12 bases. The CDR3 loop spans 16 amino acids. In germline, CDR1 is SEHNR, CDR2 FQNEAQ (reference sequence). Trimming at V came to 4 bases and at J to 5 bases, leaving 6 bases not matched to a gene. CDR3 sequence reads: CASSSVGQGARNTIYF. CDR3 sequence (DNA): TGTGCCAGCAGCTCTGTGGGACAGGGGGCTCGAAACACCATATATTTT.

CDR3 in DNA: TGCAGCGTTGTGACGGGGGTAGGGACTGAAGCTTTCTTT. Amino acid sequence: CSVVTGVGTEAFF. J is TRBJ1-1 and V is TRBV29-1, with a weak D call TRBD1 (5 bases). CDR1 SQVTM and CDR2 ANQGSEA come from the germline V gene. The V gene lost 4 bases and the J gene lost 5 bases, with 14 bases spanning the gap. This CDR3 is built from 13 residues.

The CDR3 nucleotides are TGCGCCAGCAGCCGACAGGGAGGAAACACCATATATTTT. Its protein product is CASSRQGGNTIYF. This rearrangement joins TRBV5-1 to TRBJ1-3; 7 bases fit TRBD1. Germline V gene lookup returns CDR1 SGHRS and CDR2 YFSETQ. J gave up 4 bases and V 4 bases, and 2 bases lay outside the gene matches. The CDR3 extends over 13 amino acids.

The chain combines TRBV20-1 with TRBJ1-1; D gene ambiguous. The CDR3 is made up of 11 amino acids. The V gene lost 5 bases and the J gene lost 7 bases, with 11 bases spanning the gap. Germline V gene sequence: CDR1 DFQATT, CDR2 SNEGSKA (reference sequence). The CDR3 coding sequence is TGCAGTGCTGCGCCCGGTATTGAAGCTTTCTTT. Translated, it gives CSAAPGIEAFF.

The chain links TRBV3-1 (or the pseudogene TRBV3-2) to TRBJ2-2; D is undetermined. Germline CDR1 and CDR2: LGHDT and YNNKEL (reference sequence). This CDR3 is built from 12 residues. The V gene lost 2 bases and the J gene lost 7 bases, with 5 bases spanning the gap. CDR3 in amino acids: CASSQLYGELFF. The CDR3 DNA follows: TGTGCCAGCAGCCAATTATACGGGGAGCTGTTTTTT.

The V call is TRBV5-1, the J call TRBJ1-1; the D is unclear. The V gene's germline CDR1 is SGHRS and CDR2 YFSETQ. V was clipped by 0 bases and J by 0 bases, with 6 bases between them. The CDR3 is made up of 14 amino acids. The CDR3 region has the DNA TGCGCCAGCAGCTTGGGGCCTGTGAACACTGAAGCTTTCTTT. Translation: CASSLGPVNTEAFF.

The V call is TRBV6-2 or TRBV6-3, the J call TRBJ1-2; TRBD1 is a possible D gene (5 bases). Looked up from germline, CDR1 is MNHEY and CDR2 is SVGEGT. Trimming cost V 6 bases and J 5 bases, with 19 bases left between them. This CDR3 has 15 amino acids. The CDR3 nucleotides read TGTGCCAGCAGCTATTCTGGACAAGCACCTTATGGCTACACCTTC. Residues: CASSYSGQAPYGYTF.

The chain joins TRBV28 to TRBJ1-1; D possibly corresponds to TRBD1 (6 bases). Germline lookup yields CDR1 MDHEN and CDR2 SYDVKM. Trimming took 2 bases from V and 11 from J, leaving 12 bases between them. The CDR3 has 12 amino acids. The chain's CDR3 is CASSLEHRVAFF. CDR3 DNA: TGTGCCAGCAGTTTAGAGCACAGGGTGGCTTTCTTT.

V is TRBV6-5 and J is TRBJ2-3; D gene ambiguous. Trimming pared 0 bases from V and 4 bases from J, leaving 8 bases between. Germline CDR1 MNHEY, CDR2 SVGAGI. This CDR3 contains 14 residues. CDR3 coding DNA: TGTGCCAGCAGTTACTCGTTAAATGCAGATACGCAGTATTTT. This gives the protein CASSYSLNADTQYF.

V and J are TRBV5-1 and TRBJ2-7, with TRBD1 as a possible D gene (6 bases). V dropped 4 bases and J dropped 4 bases, with 9 bases sitting between them. This CDR3 spans 12 amino acids. Germline loops: CDR1 SGHRS, CDR2 YFSETQ. The CDR3 sequence is CASSLQGYEQYF. In nucleotides, the CDR3 is TGCGCCAGCAGCCTTCAGGGGTACGAGCAGTACTTC. Filled out from reference TRBV5-1 and TRBJ2-7, the complete variable domain reads KAGVTQTPRYLIKTRGQQVTLSCSPISGHRSVSWYQQTPGQGLQFLFEYFSETQRNKGNFPGRFSGRQFSNSRSEMNVSTLELGDSALYLCASSLQGYEQYFGPGTRLTVT.

CDR3 sequence reads: CASRYGRPRGFDTEAFF. CDR3 DNA sequence: TGCGCCAGCAGGTATGGTAGGCCTCGGGGGTTCGACACTGAAGCTTTCTTT. The chain combines TRBV5-1 with TRBJ1-1, with D perhaps matching TRBD1 (5 bases). This CDR3 contains 17 residues. Germline V CDR1 and CDR2: SGHRS, YFSETQ. The V gene lost 5 bases and the J gene lost 3 bases, with 23 bases spanning the gap.

V gene TRBV28 combines with J gene TRBJ1-1; no reliable D call. The CDR3 is made up of 16 amino acids. Germline V gives CDR1 MDHEN, CDR2 SYDVKM. The V gene lost 6 bases and the J gene lost 0 bases, with 17 bases spanning the gap. The CDR3 spells CASSRVTKNVNTEAFF. The CDR3 DNA reads TGTGCCAGCAGCCGAGTTACGAAAAACGTGAACACTGAAGCTTTCTTT.